The 12 T cell receptor beta chains given below trace back to one sample, sequenced in a study of control samples from healthy donors and cancer patients. Only in-frame clones appear in the TCRdb table, and some are missing; sequencing was by immunoSEQ multiplex PCR. The sample holds roughly 120,000 clones, 75% to 90% seen once. Sequencing was done on a sample of PBMCs. Receptors were obtained from a woman in her 50s with colorectal cancer.

V is TRBV7-8 and J is TRBJ2-2; TRBD1 matches 9 bases. Germline V gives CDR1 SGHVS, CDR2 FQNEAQ. The CDR3 contains 14 residues. J was trimmed by 8 bases and V by 2 bases; bases with no gene match: 3. CDR3 nucleotides: TGTGCCAGCAGCTTACTACAGGGGGCAGGGGAGCTGTTTTTT. Its translation: CASSLLQGAGELFF.

The chain uses TRBV3-1 (or the pseudogene TRBV3-2) and TRBJ1-6; no definite D call. CDR3 length: 13 amino acids. In germline, CDR1 is LGHDT, CDR2 YNNKEL (reference sequence). V dropped 0 bases and J dropped 7 bases, with 4 bases sitting between them. The CDR3 DNA reads TGTGCCAGCAGCCAAGAGAGGAATTCACCCCTCCACTTT. Protein product: CASSQERNSPLHF.

This chain uses TRBV5-4 with TRBJ2-2, with D tentatively TRBD1 or TRBD2 (5 bases each). The CDR3 is 19 residues long. The germline V and J ends were trimmed by 4 bases and 0 bases, with 22 bases remaining between them. The germline gives CDR1 SGHNT, CDR2 YYREEE (reference sequence). DNA of the CDR3: TGTGCCAGCAGCCCCGGTGCGTGGGGGAGAAACCCGAACACCGGGGAGCTGTTTTTT. Protein sequence: CASSPGAWGRNPNTGELFF.

The rearrangement links TRBV11-2 to TRBJ1-1; D possibly corresponds to TRBD1 (6 bases). Trimming left V 2 bases short and J 4 bases short, with 20 bases between. The CDR3 spans 17 residues. Germline V gene lookup returns CDR1 SGHAT and CDR2 FQNNGV. The CDR3 spells CASSLHSGTPMITEAFF. CDR3 bases: TGTGCCAGCAGCTTACACTCTGGGACACCCATGATCACTGAAGCTTTCTTT.

The V gene is TRBV7-6, the J gene TRBJ2-5; possible D gene TRBD2, 6 bases. The CDR3 spans 15 residues. V was pared by 5 bases and J by 5 bases, with 18 bases between. From germline, CDR1 is SGHVS and CDR2 FNYEAQ. The CDR3 DNA reads as TGTGCCAGCAGCACCGATCCCACGAGCGGGGAGACCCAGTACTTC. This encodes CASSTDPTSGETQYF.

V usage is TRBV28 and J usage is TRBJ2-5; 7 bases line up with TRBD1. The CDR3 is 15 amino acids. CDR1 is MDHEN and CDR2 is SYDVKM in the germline V gene. Losses at the gene ends were 8 bases for V and 7 bases for J; bases not matched to a gene: 16. This chain's CDR3 is CASETTGPPDGTQYF. CDR3 bases: TGTGCCAGCGAGACGACAGGGCCACCGGACGGGACCCAGTACTTC.

The chain joins TRBV12-3 or TRBV12-4 to TRBJ1-5, with 8 nucleotides matching TRBD1. This CDR3 has 13 residues. J was trimmed by 5 bases and V by 6 bases; bases with no gene match: 3. This chain's CDR3 is CASSVTGDQPQHF. The CDR3 bases are TGTGCCAGCAGCGTGACAGGGGATCAGCCCCAGCATTTT.

The J gene is TRBJ2-1, the V gene TRBV28, with D possibly being TRBD2 (6 bases). Germline CDR1 MDHEN, CDR2 SYDVKM. V was cut by 6 bases and J by 3 bases, with 21 bases left in between. This CDR3 contains 17 residues. CDR3 region: CASREGGSLTFYNEQFF. The CDR3 DNA reads as TGTGCCAGCAGAGAGGGAGGCAGCCTGACATTCTACAATGAGCAGTTCTTC.

The rearrangement uses TRBV3-1 (or the pseudogene TRBV3-2) and TRBJ2-5, with no clear D. V lost 0 bases and J 5 bases, leaving 10 bases between the germline ends. The CDR3 spans 14 residues. Per the germline V gene, CDR1 is LGHDT and CDR2 is YNNKEL (reference sequence). The CDR3 loop is CASSQDLAMETQYF. The CDR3, as DNA: TGTGCCAGCAGCCAAGATCTGGCGATGGAGACCCAGTACTTC.

The CDR3 region has the DNA TGTGCCTGGAGTGTATCCAGGAGTAACTCCTATAATTCACCCCTCCACTTT. Protein sequence: CAWSVSRSNSYNSPLHF. The J gene is TRBJ1-6, the V gene TRBV30; D is ambiguous. The CDR3 runs 17 residues. V lost 0 bases, J lost 0 bases, and 12 bases lay in between. The germline V gene has CDR1 GTSNPN and CDR2 SVGIG (reference sequence).

V gene TRBV13 combines with J gene TRBJ1-2; 8 positions agree with TRBD1. The CDR3 has 16 residues. Trimming at V came to 2 bases and at J to 6 bases, leaving 11 bases not matched to a gene. The V gene's germline CDR1 is PRHDT and CDR2 FYEKMQ (reference sequence). The CDR3 region is CASSLNPGGAENGYTF. In DNA form, the CDR3 reads TGTGCCAGCAGCTTAAACCCAGGGGGCGCGGAGAATGGCTACACCTTC.

J is TRBJ1-2 and V is TRBV7-2, with D tentatively TRBD1 (5 bases). V lost 5 bases, J lost 0 bases, and 10 bases lay in between. In germline, CDR1 is SGHTA, CDR2 FQGNSA. This CDR3 comprises 14 residues. The CDR3 is CASSLDRANYGYTF. The CDR3 region has the DNA TGTGCCAGCAGCCTCGACAGAGCTAACTATGGCTACACCTTC.